The entry below describes one T cell receptor beta chain. These data come from a study of blood T cell repertoires in COVID-19. Study-wide background: COVID-19 samples from acute and convalescent phases originated in the United States, Italy and Spain. The cDNA or gDNA used as material had been derived from T cells, B-cell-depleted T cells, or PBMCs.

In the authors' workflow: Amplification from reference gene primers served as the basis for estimated nucleated cell counts. Clones were read by immunoSEQ multiplex PCR, and TCRdb kept only the in-frame ones, dropping some. V and J calls plus clone size are reproduced from that table; the DNA served to infer D and trimming. The repertoire consists of a few hundred thousand clones, with approximately 86% occurring once and the leading ten covering about 8.5%. The CDR3 contains 16 residues. The V gene lost 0 bases and the J gene lost 2 bases, with 12 bases spanning the gap. CDR1 and CDR2 from the germline V gene are MNHNY and SVGAGI (reference sequence).

The chain recombines TRBV6-6 with TRBJ2-3; D unresolved. This TCR was sampled from a man between 18 and 29 years old with active or convalescent COVID-19. Material: peripheral blood. CDR3 DNA: TGTGCCAGCAGTTACTCCCCCCCGTGGGCCACAGATACGCAGTATTTT. The encoded protein is CASSYSPPWATDTQYF.